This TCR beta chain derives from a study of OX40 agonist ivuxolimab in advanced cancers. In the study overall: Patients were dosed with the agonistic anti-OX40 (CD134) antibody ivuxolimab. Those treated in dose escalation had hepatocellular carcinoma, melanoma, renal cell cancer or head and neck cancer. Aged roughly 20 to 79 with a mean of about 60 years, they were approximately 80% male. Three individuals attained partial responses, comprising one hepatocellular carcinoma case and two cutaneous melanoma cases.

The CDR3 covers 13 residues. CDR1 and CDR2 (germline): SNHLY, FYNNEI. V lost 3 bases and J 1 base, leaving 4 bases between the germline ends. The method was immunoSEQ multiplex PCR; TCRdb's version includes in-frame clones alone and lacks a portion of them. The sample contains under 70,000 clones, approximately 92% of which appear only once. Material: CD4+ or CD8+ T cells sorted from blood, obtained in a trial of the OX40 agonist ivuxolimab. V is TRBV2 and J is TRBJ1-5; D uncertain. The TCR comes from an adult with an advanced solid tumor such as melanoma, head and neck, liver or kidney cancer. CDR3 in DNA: TGTGCCAGCAGTGACGAAAGCAATCAGCCCCAGCATTTT. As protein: CASSDESNQPQHF.